This T cell receptor (beta chain) came from a study of blood T cell repertoires in COVID-19. Whole-study context: There were acute and convalescent COVID-19 samples, and they came from the United States, Italy and Spain. T cells, B-cell-depleted T cells, or PBMCs provided the cDNA or gDNA that served as material.

This CDR3 region has 15 residues. CDR1 is SGHNT and CDR2 is YYREEE in the germline V gene (reference sequence). Trimming removed 0 bases from V and 8 bases from J, with 12 bases in between. In the authors' methods: Reference gene primer amplification yielded estimated nucleated cell counts. TCRdb keeps only in-frame clones here, not all; method: immunoSEQ multiplex PCR. The V and J calls and clone size are taken from that table; D and trimming were inferred from the DNA. The repertoire consists of some 260,000 clones, with 79% occurring once and the leading ten covering roughly 4.2%. The chain uses TRBV5-4 and TRBJ2-6, with D possibly TRBD1 on 6 matching bases. The TCR was taken from a woman in her thirties or forties with active or convalescent COVID-19. The sample consisted of peripheral blood. CDR3 nucleotide sequence: TGTGCCAGCAGCTTGGTTGGGACACCTTCCAACGTCCTGACTTTC. This gives the protein CASSLVGTPSNVLTF.